The 15 T cell receptor beta chains listed next were all sequenced from one sample in a study of blood T cell repertoires in COVID-19. Some clones are missing from TCRdb's copy, which holds only in-frame ones; the method was immunoSEQ multiplex PCR. The sample lists approximately 100,000 clones, roughly 85% seen once, with 15% to 20% in the top ten. The sample comprised peripheral blood. These receptors were taken from a woman in her fifties or sixties with acute or convalescent COVID-19.

This clone was found many times. The chain's CDR3 is CASRRGQEGDEQYF. CDR3 DNA: TGTGCCAGCAGGCGGGGACAGGAGGGGGACGAGCAGTACTTC. V is TRBV7-2 and J is TRBJ2-7; 8 positions match TRBD1. The CDR3 runs 14 residues. Germline V gene sequence: CDR1 SGHTA, CDR2 FQGNSA. J was trimmed by 5 bases and V by 6 bases; bases with no gene match: 9. Full variable domain (missing parts from reference TRBV7-2 and TRBJ2-7): GAGVSQSPSNKVTEKGKDVELRCDPISGHTALYWYRQSLGQGLEFLIYFQGNSAPDKSGLPSDRFSAERTGGSVSTLTIQRTQQEDSAVYLCASRRGQEGDEQYFGPGTRLTVT.

Many counts were recorded for this clone. The chain employs TRBV2 and TRBJ1-5, with 11 nucleotides matching TRBD1. V shed 4 bases, J shed 10 bases, and the junction held 9 bases outside the gene matches. The CDR3 loop spans 15 amino acids. Germline V gene data show CDR1 as SNHLY and CDR2 as FYNNEI. The CDR3 here is CASSAGTGGYEPQHF. As DNA, the CDR3 is TGTGCCAGCAGTGCCGGGACAGGGGGTTATGAACCCCAGCATTTT.

Comment on this clone: Sequence at one end of the junction differs from germline and may be a read error. This chain uses TRBV10-3 with TRBJ1-1; D unclear. This CDR3 contains 13 residues. Germline V lookup: CDR1 ENHRY, CDR2 SYGVKD. The CDR3, as DNA: TGTGCCACCAGTGAAGCCGCGCGAACTGAAGCTTTCTTT. Encoded protein: CATSEAARTEAFF.

The CDR3 DNA sequence: TGCGCCAGCAGCCAAGGTCTTAACACTAAACAGCCCCAGCATTTT. Translating gives CASSQGLNTKQPQHF. The chain recombines TRBV4-1 with TRBJ1-5; D call uncertain. Per germline, CDR1 MGHRA and CDR2 YSYEKL. V gave up 1 base and J gave up 7 bases, with 14 bases separating them. The CDR3 consists of 15 residues.

This sequence joins TRBV6-4 and TRBJ2-2; D gene uncertain. The CDR3 sequence is 14 residues long. Trimming took 6 bases from V and 5 from J, leaving 13 bases between them. Germline V gives CDR1 MRHNA, CDR2 SNTAGT. CDR3 residues: CASSPSPGTGELFF. In nucleotides, the CDR3 is TGTGCCAGCAGCCCTTCCCCCGGGACCGGGGAGCTGTTTTTT.

This clone was found once. In DNA, the CDR3 is TGTGCCAGCAGTTTTCGCAGGGCAACTGGGGCCAACGTCCTGACTTTC. Protein product: CASSFRRATGANVLTF. This sequence joins TRBV6-2 or TRBV6-3 and TRBJ2-6; tentative D call: TRBD1 (5 bases). With 4 bases removed from V and 2 bases from J, the gap between germline ends came to 12 bases. The CDR3 spans 16 residues. Germline-derived CDR1 and CDR2 are MNHEY and SVGEGT.

The CDR3 spells CASSTFRDSLSNGYTF. As DNA, the CDR3 is TGTGCCAGCAGTACCTTCCGGGACAGCCTATCGAATGGCTACACCTTC. The chain carries TRBV28 and TRBJ1-2; 7 nucleotides line up with TRBD1. There are 16 residues in the CDR3. V was clipped by 5 bases and J by 6 bases; unmatched bases: 15. In germline, CDR1 is MDHEN, CDR2 SYDVKM.

The CDR3 coding sequence is TGTGCCAGCTCATCCGGGACAGCGAACACTGAAGCTTTCTTT. Protein: CASSSGTANTEAFF. The chain carries TRBV18 and TRBJ1-1; 7 bases fit TRBD1. Per germline, CDR1 KGHSH and CDR2 LQKENI. J lost 1 base, V lost 5 bases, and 4 bases had no gene match. The CDR3 is 14 amino acids.

The rearrangement uses TRBV28 and TRBJ2-3; D might be TRBD1 (6 bases). This CDR3 region has 14 residues. Germline V gene data show CDR1 as MDHEN and CDR2 as SYDVKM. Trimming took off 6 bases at V and 5 bases at J, with 15 bases between the two ends. In nucleotides, the CDR3 is TGTGCCAGCAGCCCTAACAGGGCGGAAGATACGCAGTATTTT. The encoded protein is CASSPNRAEDTQYF. Based on the CDR3 plus reference TRBV28 and TRBJ2-3, the full variable domain is DVKVTQSSRYLVKRTGEKVFLECVQDMDHENMFWYRQDPGLGLRLIYFSYDVKMKEKGDIPEGYSVSREKKERFSLILESASTNQTSMYLCASSPNRAEDTQYFGPGTRLTVL.

This clone was recorded only once. The chain uses TRBV30 and TRBJ1-1, with D tentatively TRBD1 (5 bases). Trimming took off 4 bases at V and 0 bases at J, with 9 bases between the two ends. CDR1 is GTSNPN, CDR2 SVGIG, per germline (reference sequence). The CDR3 consists of 13 residues. CDR3 sequence: CAWTQGMNTEAFF. In DNA form, the CDR3 reads TGTGCCTGGACGCAGGGCATGAACACTGAAGCTTTCTTT.

This chain links TRBV19 with TRBJ2-3, with TRBD2 identical over 14 bases. CDR3 size: 16 residues. J gave up 4 bases and V 4 bases, and 4 bases lay outside the gene matches. Germline V gene data show CDR1 as LNHDA and CDR2 as SQIVND (reference sequence). CDR3 in DNA: TGTGCCAGTAGTAACCGACTAGCGGGAGGGGCAGATACGCAGTATTTT. Translation gives CASSNRLAGGADTQYF.

This clone was counted only a few times. The gene calls are TRBV4-1 and TRBJ1-2; D gene uncertain. Trimming took off 1 base at V and 8 bases at J, with 14 bases between the two ends. Germline assignment: CDR1 MGHRA and CDR2 YSYEKL. This CDR3 has 14 residues. CDR3 sequence reads: CASSQVRGIDGYTF. In DNA, the CDR3 is TGCGCCAGCAGCCAAGTGAGAGGGATCGACGGCTACACCTTC.

The chain uses TRBV5-4 and TRBJ1-1; 7 positions match TRBD1. Trimming cost V 0 bases and J 3 bases; bases outside gene matches: 2. CDR3 length: 14 amino acids. The germline gives CDR1 SGHNT, CDR2 YYREEE (reference sequence). CDR3 sequence reads: CASSLVGTDTEAFF. The CDR3 coding sequence is TGTGCCAGCAGCTTGGTAGGGACAGACACTGAAGCTTTCTTT.

The chain recombines TRBV5-1 with TRBJ2-7; D gene uncertain. Per the germline V gene, CDR1 is SGHRS and CDR2 is YFSETQ. The CDR3 sequence is 14 residues long. V was cut by 1 base and J by 2 bases, with 10 bases left in between. This CDR3 is CASSLTTVPYEQYF. The DNA for the CDR3 is TGCGCCAGCAGCTTGACCACAGTTCCCTACGAGCAGTACTTC.

The chain joins TRBV6-2 or TRBV6-3 to TRBJ2-1, with TRBD2 matching 7 bases. Germline CDR1 and CDR2: MNHEY and SVGEGT. The length of the CDR3 is 14 residues. Trimming cost V 2 bases and J 8 bases; bases outside gene matches: 6. The CDR3 coding sequence is TGTGCCAGCAGTTACAGCTTTCGGGGGGATGAGCAGTTCTTC. Translation gives CASSYSFRGDEQFF.